This entry lists 29 T cell receptor beta chains sequenced from one sample in a study of T cells in Graves' hyperthyroidism and ophthalmopathy. RNA transcripts gave rise to amplified TCR beta CDR3 regions. An initial round of RT-PCR targeting the TCR CDR3 relied on the HTBI primer set. Using its own MiXCR run on the multiplex PCR reads, TCRdb lists one record per CDR3 protein. The sample holds approximately 610,000 distinct CDR3 sequences, under 15% seen once. The specimen sequenced was blood. These receptor sequences come from a woman aged 40 to 50 with Graves' ophthalmopathy.

In its sample, this clonotype was seen many times. The V and J genes are TRBV12-3 or TRBV12-4 and TRBJ2-7; D ambiguous. V lost 6 bases and J 6 bases, leaving 12 bases between the germline ends. The CDR3 is 12 residues long. CDR3 nucleotide sequence: TGTGCCAGCAGCCCCGCCCGGATCGAGCAGTACTTC. Translating it yields CASSPARIEQYF.

This clonotype is a singleton in its sample. This sequence joins TRBV11-3 and TRBJ1-3, with unresolved D. Germline values: CDR1 SGHNT, CDR2 YENEEA. CDR3 length equals 15 residues. V lost 6 bases and J lost 0, with 12 bases in between. CDR3 in amino acids: CASSRKGSSGNTIYF. The CDR3 region has the DNA TGTGCCAGCAGTCGTAAGGGCTCCTCTGGAAACACCATATATTTT.

This clonotype was counted a few times. J is TRBJ2-5 and V is TRBV5-1, with TRBD2 identical over 8 bases. Per germline, CDR1 SGHRS and CDR2 YFSETQ. Unmatched junction bases numbered 6, after V lost 4 bases and J lost 1 base. There are 15 residues in the CDR3. CDR3 region: CASSSQAGAQETQYF. CDR3 nucleotides: TGCGCCAGCAGCAGTCAAGCGGGAGCCCAAGAGACCCAGTACTTC.

This clonotype was observed at least ten times. This chain connects TRBV7-2 to TRBJ2-5; 10 bases line up with TRBD1. The CDR3 has 15 residues. J gave up 3 bases and V 5 bases, and 6 bases lay outside the gene matches. CDR1 and CDR2 from the germline V gene are SGHTA and FQGNSA. The CDR3 is CASSPDRGREETQYF. The CDR3 region has the DNA TGTGCCAGCAGCCCAGACAGGGGGCGCGAAGAGACCCAGTACTTC.

This clonotype was seen a few times. The V and J genes are TRBV11-2 and TRBJ2-2; D might be TRBD1 or TRBD2, each matching 5 bases. Germline V lookup: CDR1 SGHAT, CDR2 FQNNGV. The CDR3 loop spans 15 amino acids. V was cut by 3 bases and J by 0 bases, with 8 bases left in between. CDR3 in DNA: TGTGCCAGCAGCTTCCGGGACCCGAACACCGGGGAGCTGTTTTTT. Translated, it gives CASSFRDPNTGELFF.

This clonotype has a count of ten or more. This chain uses TRBV12-3 or TRBV12-4 with TRBJ2-7, with D possibly being TRBD1 (6 bases). This CDR3 region has 15 residues. Trimming removed 2 bases from V and 3 bases from J, with 14 bases in between. The CDR3 region is CASSLSPGQFYEQYF. The CDR3, as DNA: TGTGCCAGCAGTTTAAGTCCGGGACAATTCTACGAGCAGTACTTC.

This clonotype was recorded at least ten times. V is TRBV12-3 or TRBV12-4 and J is TRBJ2-2, with TRBD2 matching over 15 bases. The junction had 4 bases not matched to a gene; V was cut back by 6 bases and J by 2 bases. This CDR3 has 17 amino acids. CDR3 amino acids: CASRGLAGGRNTGELFF. The CDR3 DNA follows: TGTGCCAGCAGGGGACTAGCGGGAGGTCGCAACACCGGGGAGCTGTTTTTT.

This clonotype was counted only a few times. This chain links TRBV5-1 with TRBJ2-1; 14 bases align to TRBD2. J was trimmed by 7 bases and V by 4 bases; bases with no gene match: 13. The CDR3 extends over 18 amino acids. Germline CDR1 and CDR2: SGHRS and YFSETQ. Here the CDR3 reads CASSEGLAGVTADNEQFF. CDR3 nucleotide sequence: TGCGCCAGCAGCGAGGGACTAGCGGGAGTGACAGCTGATAATGAGCAGTTCTTC.

This clonotype was detected only a few times. At one end, the junction sequence differs from germline, possibly due to a read error. This chain connects TRBV12-3 or TRBV12-4 to TRBJ2-7; 8 bases are a match to TRBD2. This CDR3 spans 14 amino acids. The CDR3 coding sequence is TGTGCCAGCAGGCAAAGCGGGAGCCCCTTTCAACGATTCTTC. It yields the protein CASRQSGSPFQRFF.

This clonotype was counted ten times or more. The CDR3 DNA is TGTGCCAGCAGTTATTCAGGGAGAGCGAACACCATATATTTT. Residues: CASSYSGRANTIYF. The chain recombines TRBV6-5 with TRBJ1-3; tentative D call: TRBD1 (5 bases). Germline V gene sequence: CDR1 MNHEY, CDR2 SVGAGI. The CDR3 consists of 14 residues. V dropped 3 bases and J dropped 7 bases, with 13 bases sitting between them.

This clonotype was detected many times. This rearrangement joins TRBV27 to TRBJ2-2, with D unclear. Trimming stripped 4 bases from V and 1 base from J, with 13 bases between. Germline V gives CDR1 MNHEY, CDR2 SMNVEV (reference sequence). The CDR3 loop spans 16 amino acids. The CDR3 sequence: CASSSLGPRNTGELFF. In DNA form, the CDR3 reads TGTGCCAGCAGTTCCTTAGGACCGAGGAACACCGGGGAGCTGTTTTTT.

This clonotype was observed a handful of times. The chain carries TRBV4-1 and TRBJ1-2, with a possible D match to TRBD1 (5 bases). The CDR3 is made up of 16 amino acids. V lost 0 bases, J lost 5 bases, and 16 bases lay in between. Per germline, CDR1 MGHRA and CDR2 YSYEKL. In nucleotides, the CDR3 is TGCGCCAGCAGCCAAGACGCAGAGTGGGGGTGGTATGGCTACACCTTC. Translated, it gives CASSQDAEWGWYGYTF.

The chain is built from TRBV11-2 and TRBJ2-2; 9 bases line up with TRBD1. The J segment lost 1 base and the V segment lost 4 bases, leaving 4 bases of the junction unmatched. Looked up from germline, CDR1 is SGHAT and CDR2 is FQNNGV. There are 16 residues in the CDR3. The CDR3 here is CASSSPGQGNTGELFF. DNA for the CDR3: TGTGCCAGCAGCTCCCCGGGACAGGGGAACACCGGGGAGCTGTTTTTT. Combining the CDR3 with reference TRBV11-2 and TRBJ2-2 gives the whole variable domain EAGVAQSPRYKIIEKRQSVAFWCNPISGHATLYWYQQILGQGPKLLIQFQNNGVVDDSQLPKDRFSAERLKGVDSTLKIQPAKLEDSAVYLCASSSPGQGNTGELFFGEGSRLTVL.

This clonotype was counted ten times or more. The genes are TRBV6-5 and TRBJ1-2; D unresolved. V dropped 5 bases and J dropped 5 bases, with 12 bases sitting between them. The CDR3 runs to 13 residues. CDR1 and CDR2 (germline): MNHEY, SVGAGI. The CDR3 sequence is CASSRNTEYGYTF. The CDR3 nucleotides read TGTGCCAGCAGTCGGAACACGGAGTATGGCTACACCTTC.

The CDR3 loop reads CASSGTEDNQPQHF. CDR3 DNA sequence: TGTGCCAGCTCCGGGACAGAAGACAATCAGCCCCAGCATTTT. The chain has TRBV6-2 or TRBV6-3 and TRBJ1-5; 7 bases map to TRBD1. CDR1 is MNHEY and CDR2 is SVGEGT in the germline V gene. V lost 8 bases, J lost 3 bases, and 7 bases stayed unmatched. The CDR3 is 14 residues long.

This clonotype was counted at least ten times. The rearrangement uses TRBV19 and TRBJ1-1; 7 bases are a match to TRBD1. With 7 bases clipped from V and 4 bases from J, the junction kept 12 bases outside the gene matches. This CDR3 has 15 residues. Germline-derived CDR1 and CDR2 are LNHDA and SQIVND (reference sequence). The CDR3 sequence is CASTLLGGRITEAFF. The DNA of the CDR3 is TGTGCCAGTACCCTCCTAGGGGGCAGAATCACTGAAGCTTTCTTT.

The chain has TRBV30 and TRBJ2-6, with D unresolved. Germline CDR1 and CDR2: GTSNPN and SVGIG (reference sequence). V was cut by 5 bases and J by 0 bases, with 8 bases left in between. The CDR3 runs 14 residues. CDR3 amino acids: CAWGRSSGANVLTF. Here the CDR3 DNA reads TGTGCCTGGGGAAGGAGCTCTGGGGCCAACGTCCTGACTTTC.

This clonotype showed up many times. The genes are TRBV11-2 and TRBJ2-5; 11 bases are a match to TRBD2. Germline V lookup: CDR1 SGHAT, CDR2 FQNNGV. This CDR3 is 14 amino acids long. The V and J ends lost 5 bases and 4 bases, in that order; junction bases with no gene match: 3. The CDR3 DNA sequence: TGTGCCAGCAGCGCGGGGACTAGCGGAGAGACCCAGTACTTC. Translating it yields CASSAGTSGETQYF.

This clonotype was seen repeatedly, ten times or more. J is TRBJ2-2 and V is TRBV7-3, with 7 bases matching TRBD2. The CDR3 has 16 amino acids. Trimming removed 3 bases from V and 4 bases from J; junction bases left unmatched: 8. Germline CDR1 is SGHTA and CDR2 is FQGTGA. In DNA, the CDR3 is TGTGCCAGCAGCTTGTCTTTCGGGGGGAGCACCGGGGAGCTGTTTTTT. This sequence encodes CASSLSFGGSTGELFF.

This clonotype has a count of ten or more. The chain uses TRBV6-5 and TRBJ2-7; the match to TRBD2 covers 9 bases. V lost 7 bases to trimming and J lost 3 bases; unmatched junction nucleotides: 7. This CDR3 has 14 residues. CDR1 and CDR2 (germline): MNHEY, SVGAGI. CDR3 sequence (DNA): TGTGCCAGCAACCAAGGACTAGCGATCTACGAGCAGTACTTC. It specifies CASNQGLAIYEQYF.

This clonotype occurred many times. V and J are TRBV7-8 and TRBJ1-1; no definite D call. There are 13 residues in the CDR3. The germline gives CDR1 SGHVS, CDR2 FQNEAQ. V was trimmed by 1 base and J by 0 bases, leaving 3 bases between them. The CDR3, as DNA: TGTGCCAGCAGCTTAGAATTGAACACTGAAGCTTTCTTT. It specifies CASSLELNTEAFF.

There are many counts of this clonotype. The chain carries TRBV20-1 and TRBJ1-2; D is uncertain. The CDR3 extends over 12 amino acids. V was cut by 3 bases and J by 0 bases, with 5 bases left in between. Per the germline V gene, CDR1 is DFQATT and CDR2 is SNEGSKA (reference sequence). CDR3 protein: CSASRANYGYTF. The CDR3 DNA follows: TGCAGTGCTAGCAGAGCTAACTATGGCTACACCTTC.

The chain is built from TRBV28 and TRBJ1-2; perhaps TRBD1 as D (5 bases). V was pared by 6 bases and J by 8 bases, with 13 bases between. The CDR3 contains 12 residues. CDR1 is MDHEN and CDR2 is SYDVKM in the germline V gene. CDR3 DNA sequence: TGTGCCAGCAGCGGGGGAAATGGAGGCTACACCTTC. It encodes CASSGGNGGYTF.

V and J are TRBV4-1 and TRBJ1-2; D is undetermined. The germline V and J ends were trimmed by 4 bases and 0 bases, with 12 bases remaining between them. Germline-derived CDR1 and CDR2 are MGHRA and YSYEKL. This CDR3 contains 15 residues. CDR3 nucleotides: TGCGCCAGCAGCCGAGATCGTGGGGCTAACTATGGCTACACCTTC. Translating gives CASSRDRGANYGYTF.

At least ten counts were recorded for this clonotype. The chain has TRBV20-1 and TRBJ2-2; TRBD1 might be the D (6 bases). The V and J ends lost 6 bases and 1 base respectively, with 15 bases between them. CDR1 DFQATT and CDR2 SNEGSKA come from the germline V gene (reference sequence). This CDR3 contains 15 residues. CDR3 sequence (DNA): TGCAGTGCCGAACCCCAGGGGAGGAACACCGGGGAGCTGTTTTTT. It specifies CSAEPQGRNTGELFF.

This clonotype came up many times. The chain combines TRBV6-1 with TRBJ1-1; D ambiguous. Trimming took off 5 bases at V and 2 bases at J, with 15 bases between the two ends. CDR1 MNHNS and CDR2 SASEGT come from the germline V gene. CDR3 length equals 15 residues. CDR3 sequence: CASSRPAGRNTEAFF. DNA of the CDR3: TGTGCCAGCAGTCGCCCAGCTGGAAGAAACACTGAAGCTTTCTTT.

This clonotype was seen a handful of times. This may come from a read error, since a much larger clone is one base off. The chain joins TRBV9 to TRBJ2-7, with a weak D call TRBD1 (6 bases). V was clipped by 3 bases and J by 0 bases, with 10 bases between them. The V gene's germline CDR1 is SGDLS and CDR2 YYNGEE. This CDR3 has 14 amino acids. CDR3 DNA: TGTGCCAGCAGCGCACAGGGTAGCTCCTACGAGCAGTACTTC. Amino acids: CASSAQGSSYEQYF.

This clonotype has ten or more counts. This chain connects TRBV30 to TRBJ1-1; D gene unclear. Germline V CDR1 and CDR2: GTSNPN, SVGIG (reference sequence). V shed 8 bases and J shed 4 bases, with 17 bases lying between them. The CDR3 consists of 13 residues. The CDR3 is CAGDLNGVTEAFF. The CDR3 bases are TGTGCCGGTGACCTCAACGGGGTCACTGAAGCTTTCTTT. Using reference TRBV30 and TRBJ1-1 for the parts outside the CDR3, the full variable domain is SQTIHQWPATLVQPVGSPLSLECTVEGTSNPNLYWYRQAAGRGLQLLFYSVGIGQISSEVPQNLSASRPQDRQFILSSKKLLLSDSGFYLCAGDLNGVTEAFFGQGTRLTVV.

The chain uses TRBV6-2 or TRBV6-3 and TRBJ2-5, with 10 bases lining up with TRBD2. The CDR3 runs to 16 residues. Germline CDR1 reads MNHEY; CDR2 reads SVGEGT. Losses at the gene ends were 6 bases for V and 2 bases for J; bases not matched to a gene: 9. The CDR3 bases are TGTGCCAGCAGCCTCGGTAGCGGGGGGACTCAAGAGACCCAGTACTTC. It codes for CASSLGSGGTQETQYF.